This T cell receptor beta chain was recorded in a study of response to subunit inactivated influenza vaccine. This clonotype occurred once. MiXCR, run by TCRdb on the RT-PCR reads, gives a single entry per CDR3 protein. The repertoire holds hundreds of thousands of distinct CDR3 sequences, with 11% as singletons. V dropped 4 bases and J dropped 0 bases, with 9 bases sitting between them. The CDR3 is made up of 14 amino acids. Germline assignment: CDR1 LNHDA and CDR2 SQIVND (reference sequence). This sample was shared with a second study, whose subject was T cells expressing NK-cell markers. According to that study: In generating TCR beta cDNA, 5'RACE template switching with UMIs was used. Sequencing covered eight donors, seven HCMV-seropositive and one seronegative. In several donors, dominant clonotypes made up roughly 28.3-65% of CD3+CD56-NKG2C+ cells.

The TCR comes from a man aged 50-59 years who received an inactivated influenza vaccine. V usage is TRBV19 and J usage is TRBJ1-2, with D hard to call. The sample was PBMCs from blood, taken on the day of vaccination. The CDR3 region is CASSSAPSNYGYTF. CDR3 bases: TGTGCCAGTAGTAGCGCCCCCTCTAACTATGGCTACACCTTC.